Each of the 10 T cell receptor beta chains below was sequenced from the same sample in a study of T cells after posttransplantation cyclophosphamide (dated by TCRdb to the mid-2010s). Receptor amplification or capture employed the immunoSEQ multiplex PCR assay. Here the immuneACCESS table is served through TCRdb, limited to in-frame sequences with V and J called. Missing clones are a known gap in these copies; in checked studies unresolved V genes cover under half, and the rest lacks a known reason. The sample table records approximately 5,000 clones; about three quarters of these occur just once. Of the sample, approximately 51% is held by the ten largest clones. The control cohort was around eleven patients given myeloablative marrow transplants with methotrexate plus a calcineurin inhibitor, sampled 1 year after transplant. Sequencing used PBMCs, obtained about 340 days after allogeneic stem cell transplant with calcineurin inhibitor and methotrexate. The origin of the receptors is a female patient in her fifties or sixties who received an allogeneic stem cell transplant from an unrelated donor, was CMV-positive, and had acute and chronic GVHD. In patients who had a transplant, some T cells may come from the graft donor.

This chain uses TRBV28 with TRBJ1-4, with 8 bases fitting TRBD1. CDR1 is MDHEN, CDR2 SYDVKM, per germline. The CDR3 totals 16 residues. V was pared by 5 bases and J by 10 bases, with 15 bases of the junction left unmatched. CDR3 DNA sequence: TGTGCCAGCAGTACGTACCGGGACAGGCACAAGGGAAAACTGTTTTTT. It translates to CASSTYRDRHKGKLFF.

This clone is labeled medium-sized. Other nucleotide sequences from this sample produce the same CDR3. V and J are TRBV5-1 and TRBJ1-2; 7 bases match TRBD1. The CDR3 is 14 residues long. Germline lookup yields CDR1 SGHRS and CDR2 YFSETQ. V lost 4 bases to trimming and J lost 7 bases; unmatched junction nucleotides: 10. As DNA, the CDR3 is TGCGCCAGCAGCCCCGGACAGGCCGGTGGTGGCTACACCTTC. Residues: CASSPGQAGGGYTF.

The chain combines TRBV19 with TRBJ1-5; a weak D match, TRBD1 (6 bases). V was clipped by 5 bases and J by 9 bases, with 11 bases between them. CDR3 size: 12 residues. Germline CDR1 LNHDA, CDR2 SQIVND (reference sequence). CDR3 loop: CASSLQGRPQHF. CDR3 sequence (DNA): TGTGCCAGTAGTTTACAGGGCCGGCCCCAGCATTTT.

The count of this clone is one. The gene calls are TRBV6-5 and TRBJ1-2, with D possibly TRBD1 on 6 matching bases. From germline, CDR1 is MNHEY and CDR2 SVGAGI. Trimming stripped 6 bases from V and 6 bases from J, with 17 bases between. The CDR3 contains 14 residues. The CDR3 here is CASSDGGRDHGYTF. DNA for the CDR3: TGTGCCAGCAGCGACGGGGGGCGCGACCATGGCTACACCTTC.

The chain couples TRBV7-8 to TRBJ2-3; possibly TRBD2 for D (6 bases). Germline V lookup: CDR1 SGHVS, CDR2 FQNEAQ. V lost 1 base to trimming and J lost 0 bases, with 8 bases between them. CDR3 size: 15 residues. The CDR3 sequence is CASSLGGTSTDTQYF. The CDR3 coding sequence is TGTGCCAGCAGCTTAGGCGGGACTAGCACAGATACGCAGTATTTT.

The chain recombines TRBV27 with TRBJ2-7, with 9 bases fitting TRBD2. V lost 8 bases to trimming and J lost 4 bases; unmatched junction nucleotides: 6. The V gene's germline CDR1 is MNHEY and CDR2 SMNVEV (reference sequence). The CDR3 is 13 residues long. This chain's CDR3 is CASQLAGRYEQYF. CDR3 sequence (DNA): TGTGCCAGCCAACTAGCGGGTAGATACGAGCAGTACTTC.

The V call is TRBV18, the J call TRBJ2-1; TRBD2 aligns across 10 bases. V trimming: 3 bases; J trimming: 4 bases; junction bases outside the gene matches: 6. CDR3 size: 16 residues. Germline loops: CDR1 KGHSH, CDR2 LQKENI. The DNA of the CDR3 is TGTGCCAGCTCACCCCTCAGCGGGAGGGGATACAATGAGCAGTTCTTC. Protein sequence: CASSPLSGRGYNEQFF.

This clone was seen a few times. The CDR3 spells CASSLGWGGDGYTF. The CDR3 DNA reads TGTGCCAGCAGCTTAGGGTGGGGGGGAGATGGCTACACCTTC. This chain joins TRBV7-2 and TRBJ1-2; a weak D match, TRBD1 (5 bases). Trimming left V 1 base short and J 6 bases short, with 12 bases between. The CDR3 has 14 residues. The germline V gene encodes CDR1 SGHTA and CDR2 FQGNSA.

A remark on this clone: The junction shows a germline mismatch at one end, possibly a read error. The chain has TRBV5-1 and TRBJ1-2, with 12 bases aligning to TRBD1. CDR3 length equals 15 residues. Germline V CDR1 and CDR2: SGHRS, YFSETQ. The CDR3 protein is CASSPRPGQGAETAF. The CDR3 bases are TGCGCCAGCAGCCCAAGGCCGGGACAGGGGGCGGAAACCGCCTTC.

This chain connects TRBV6-5 to TRBJ1-1, with TRBD1 matching over 9 bases. This CDR3 has 14 amino acids. Losses at the gene ends were 6 bases for V and 5 bases for J; bases not matched to a gene: 7. Germline lookup yields CDR1 MNHEY and CDR2 SVGAGI. The CDR3: CASSQDRGGTEAFF. DNA of the CDR3: TGTGCCAGCAGCCAGGACAGGGGTGGGACTGAAGCTTTCTTT.